The 17 T cell receptor beta chains below were found in one sample sequenced in a study of T cell responses to AZD1222 COVID-19 vaccine. Sequenced by immunoSEQ multiplex PCR; TCRdb stores in-frame clones only, minus some. Of a few hundred thousand clones in the sample, more than 80% are singletons; the top ten hold around 0.6%. This material consisted of peripheral blood, taken on day 0 of AZD1222 vaccination. These receptors came from an adult in good health.

The rearrangement links TRBV2 to TRBJ1-4; no clear D gene. Germline V CDR1 and CDR2: SNHLY, FYNNEI. V lost 4 bases and J 3 bases, leaving 9 bases between the germline ends. There are 14 residues in the CDR3. The CDR3: CASSAAASNEKLFF. The CDR3 DNA follows: TGTGCCAGCAGTGCGGCAGCTTCTAATGAAAAACTGTTTTTT.

V usage is TRBV27 and J usage is TRBJ1-5; tentatively, D is TRBD1 (5 bases). Trimming took 0 bases from V and 5 from J, leaving 8 bases between them. There are 14 residues in the CDR3. The V gene's germline CDR1 is MNHEY and CDR2 SMNVEV (reference sequence). CDR3 nucleotide sequence: TGTGCCAGCAGTTTATCAGGGGCCCATCAGCCCCAGCATTTT. Protein: CASSLSGAHQPQHF.

This clone occurred once. CDR3 protein: CASSPRDDGSPLHF. CDR3 in DNA: TGTGCCAGCTCACCACGGGACGACGGTTCACCCCTCCACTTT. The chain has TRBV18 and TRBJ1-6, with D tentatively TRBD1 (5 bases). The V and J ends lost 1 base and 9 bases respectively, with 10 bases between them. The CDR3 has 14 residues. The germline CDR1 and CDR2 sequences are KGHSH and LQKENI.

The chain carries TRBV3-1 (or the pseudogene TRBV3-2) and TRBJ2-5; D is unclear. Per the germline V gene, CDR1 is LGHDT and CDR2 is YNNKEL (reference sequence). This CDR3 has 15 residues. The V end lost 1 base, the J end lost 5 bases, and 14 bases lay between the germline ends. The CDR3 reads CASSQGNWRSETQYF. CDR3 bases: TGTGCCAGCAGCCAAGGAAATTGGAGATCGGAGACCCAGTACTTC.

CDR3 bases: TGTGCCAGCAGCCGTGGACAGTCCTATGGCTACACCTTC. Translating gives CASSRGQSYGYTF. The rearrangement uses TRBV3-1 (or the pseudogene TRBV3-2) and TRBJ1-2; D might be TRBD1 (6 bases). The CDR3 consists of 13 residues. Germline CDR1 is LGHDT and CDR2 is YNNKEL (reference sequence). The ends were cut back, 4 bases at V and 4 bases at J, with 10 bases in the middle.

This chain connects TRBV5-1 to TRBJ2-7; D is possibly TRBD1 (6 bases). This CDR3 has 15 amino acids. V lost 0 bases to trimming and J lost 0 bases, with 10 bases between them. Germline V CDR1 and CDR2: SGHRS, YFSETQ. As DNA, the CDR3 is TGCGCCAGCAGCTTGGTGACAGGCTCCTCCTACGAGCAGTACTTC. Encoded protein: CASSLVTGSSYEQYF.

The V gene is TRBV11-2, the J gene TRBJ2-7; 9 nucleotides line up with TRBD1. The CDR3 has 16 residues. Germline CDR1 SGHAT, CDR2 FQNNGV. The V and J ends lost 1 base and 0 bases, in that order; junction bases with no gene match: 4. CDR3 nucleotide sequence: TGTGCCAGCAGCTTAGCGGGACAGGGCCTCTCCTACGAGCAGTACTTC. Protein sequence: CASSLAGQGLSYEQYF.

The chain carries TRBV6-5 and TRBJ2-7; D is undetermined. Trimming stripped 6 bases from V and 4 bases from J, with 10 bases between. The CDR3 contains 12 residues. Looked up from germline, CDR1 is MNHEY and CDR2 is SVGAGI. This CDR3 reads CASRPPDYEQYF. The CDR3 DNA sequence: TGTGCCAGCAGACCACCAGATTACGAGCAGTACTTC.

The rearrangement joins TRBV28 to TRBJ1-4, with a tentative D call TRBD1 (6 bases). The CDR3 is 15 amino acids. V lost 3 bases, J lost 8 bases, and 16 bases lay in between. CDR1 and CDR2 from the germline V gene are MDHEN and SYDVKM. The CDR3 protein is CASSLIGGLGEKLFF. In DNA form, the CDR3 reads TGTGCCAGCAGTTTGATAGGGGGGCTCGGCGAAAAACTGTTTTTT.

The V call is TRBV6-4, the J call TRBJ2-1; TRBD1 matches 8 bases. Germline CDR1 reads MRHNA; CDR2 reads SNTAGT. J lost 7 bases, V lost 2 bases, and 4 bases had no gene match. The CDR3 runs to 14 residues. CDR3 region: CASSDQGARNEQFF. CDR3 DNA: TGTGCCAGCAGTGACCAGGGGGCGCGTAATGAGCAGTTCTTC.

This rearrangement joins TRBV10-3 to TRBJ1-5, with D tentatively TRBD1 (5 bases). Per the germline V gene, CDR1 is ENHRY and CDR2 is SYGVKD. This CDR3 has 14 residues. Trimming stripped 0 bases from V and 6 bases from J, with 9 bases between. The chain's CDR3 is CAISESGVSQPQHF. CDR3 in DNA: TGTGCCATCAGTGAGTCGGGGGTAAGTCAGCCCCAGCATTTT.

This chain joins TRBV5-6 and TRBJ2-7; D unresolved. This CDR3 is built from 13 residues. V lost 1 base to trimming and J lost 7 bases, with 12 bases between them. Germline lookup yields CDR1 SGHDT and CDR2 YYEEEE. The CDR3: CASSLPGPLEQYF. The CDR3 region has the DNA TGTGCCAGCAGCTTGCCCGGGCCTCTAGAGCAGTACTTC. Full variable domain (outside the CDR3, taken from reference TRBV5-6 and TRBJ2-7): DAGVTQSPTHLIKTRGQQVTLRCSPKSGHDTVSWYQQALGQGPQFIFQYYEEEERQRGNFPDRFSGHQFPNYSSELNVNALLLGDSALYLCASSLPGPLEQYFGPGTRLTVT.

The chain combines TRBV12-3 or TRBV12-4 with TRBJ1-1; D is undetermined. The CDR3 spans 12 residues. V gave up 7 bases and J gave up 4 bases, with 10 bases separating them. The CDR3 sequence is CASKLAITEAFF. CDR3 coding DNA: TGTGCCAGCAAATTAGCAATCACTGAAGCTTTCTTT.

This chain links TRBV29-1 with TRBJ1-1; D remains unclear. Germline V lookup: CDR1 SQVTM, CDR2 ANQGSEA. The CDR3 runs to 12 residues. Trimming shortened V by 7 bases and J by 5 bases, and 14 bases separated the two germline ends. CDR3 region: CSGWGFGTEAFF. For the CDR3, the DNA is TGCAGCGGATGGGGTTTTGGGACTGAAGCTTTCTTT. The variable domain in full, completed from reference TRBV29-1 and TRBJ1-1, reads SAVISQKPSRDICQRGTSLTIQCQVDSQVTMMFWYRQQPGQSLTLIATANQGSEATYESGFVIDKFPISRPNLTFSTLTVSNMSPEDSSIYLCSGWGFGTEAFFGQGTRLTVV.

CDR3 coding DNA: TGTGCCAGCAGCTTAGGCCGGGACAGGGCCCACGAGCAGTACTTC. This translates into CASSLGRDRAHEQYF. The V and J genes are TRBV7-9 and TRBJ2-7, with TRBD1 matching 9 bases. The germline CDR1 and CDR2 sequences are SEHNR and FQNEAQ (reference sequence). Trimming removed 1 base from V and 5 bases from J; junction bases left unmatched: 6. The CDR3 sequence is 15 residues long.

The chain is built from TRBV24-1 and TRBJ1-2; 11 bases agree with TRBD1. With 4 bases clipped from V and 4 bases from J, the junction kept 4 bases outside the gene matches. CDR1 is KGHDR, CDR2 SFDVKD, per germline. This CDR3 has 15 amino acids. The CDR3 region is CATSEGQGVGYGYTF. Here the CDR3 DNA reads TGTGCCACCAGTGAGGGACAGGGGGTTGGCTATGGCTACACCTTC.

The chain is built from TRBV3-1 (or the pseudogene TRBV3-2) and TRBJ2-3, with D possibly being TRBD2 (6 bases). The CDR3 has 18 residues. The germline V and J ends were trimmed by 1 base and 2 bases, with 19 bases remaining between them. CDR1 and CDR2 (germline): LGHDT, YNNKEL (reference sequence). The CDR3 loop reads CASSQGGGVSGYTDTQYF. DNA for the CDR3: TGTGCCAGCAGCCAAGGAGGAGGCGTTAGCGGATACACAGATACGCAGTATTTT.